The rows below give T cell receptor beta chains drawn from one sample of a study of human T cells and chemical hapten exposure. TCRdb used MiXCR to reprocess the RACE reads, holding one entry per CDR3 protein. The sample lists some 51,000 distinct CDR3 sequences, 9.4% occurring once. The specimen comprised whole blood, sampled in connection with sensitization to the hapten diphenylcyclopropenone (DPC). Source of these receptors: a woman between 35 and 50 years old with alopecia areata. Some clones in this sample may be carry-over from other donors' samples. Each CDR3 is given with its conserved first and last residue. Each record gives: V gene, D gene, clone size, J gene, CDR3 DNA, CDR3 protein. The D gene is left open where the match is weak. A row's size may be missing; if present it is once, few, many or a size class.

>TRBV6-1|TRBD1|many|TRBJ2-7
TGTGCCAGCATTAGGACAGGGGGCGTCTACGAGCAGTACTTC
CASIRTGGVYEQYF
>TRBV7-7|NA|few|TRBJ2-5
TGTGCCAGCAGCTTAGCGCATAGTAGCGGAGAGACCCAGTACTTC
CASSLAHSSGETQYF
>TRBV7-2|NA|NA|TRBJ2-6
TGTGCCAGCTCGGCTAAAGCTGGGGCCAACGTCCTGACTTTC
CASSAKAGANVLTF
>TRBV7-8|TRBD1|few|TRBJ2-7
TGTGCCAGCAGTCGGGACAGCGCCTACGAGCAGTACTTC
CASSRDSAYEQYF
>TRBV27|TRBD1|many|TRBJ1-1
TGTGCCAGCAGACAGACAGGGAATGGTGAAGCTTTCTTT
CASRQTGNGEAFF
>TRBV24-1|NA|many|TRBJ2-5
TGTGCCACCAGTGAGCCAGGGAGGCTGGACCAAGAGACCCAGTACTTC
CATSEPGRLDQETQYF
>TRBV7-9|NA|NA|TRBJ2-7
TGTGCCAGCAGCTTTGGGGGGACCTGCGAGCAGTACTTC
CASSFGGTCEQYF
>TRBV28|NA|many|TRBJ1-5
TGTGCCAGCAGTTTATGGGGGGTTAGCAATCAGCCCCAGCATTTT
CASSLWGVSNQPQHF
>TRBV7-7|NA|NA|TRBJ2-7
TGTGCCAGCAGCTTCGGAGCAGCCTACGAGCAGTACTTC
CASSFGAAYEQYF
>TRBV30|NA|many|TRBJ2-2
TGTGCCTGGAGGCTTCATAACACCGGGGAGCTGTTTTTT
CAWRLHNTGELFF
>TRBV7-2|NA|many|TRBJ2-3
TGTGCCAGCAGCTTAGATAGGACTGGAGCAGATACGCAGTATTTT
CASSLDRTGADTQYF
>TRBV7-6|TRBD1|many|TRBJ1-1
TGTGCCAGCAGCTCCGGGACAGGGAACACTGAAGCTTTCTTT
CASSSGTGNTEAFF
>TRBV7-9|NA|NA|TRBJ2-7
TGTGCCAGCAGCTTAGGAAATTCTGCATACGAGCAGTACTTC
CASSLGNSAYEQYF
>TRBV12-3/TRBV12-4|NA|many|TRBJ2-1
TGTGCCAGCAGTTTAGAGGCGGTGCGGTCCTCCTACAATGAGCAGTTCTTC
CASSLEAVRSSYNEQFF
>TRBV28|NA|few|TRBJ1-6
TGTGCCAGCAGCCCATTGGGAAAGGGCAGCTCCTATAATTCACCCCTCCACTTT
CASSPLGKGSSYNSPLHF
>TRBV7-9|NA|many|TRBJ2-7
TGTGCCAGCAGCCCCGGACGGGCAACTACCTACGAGCAGTACTTC
CASSPGRATTYEQYF
>TRBV3-1|NA|many|TRBJ1-5
TGTGCCAGCAGCCAAGATGGGGGGGTCGGGCAGCCCCAGCATTTT
CASSQDGGVGQPQHF
>TRBV12-3/TRBV12-4|NA|few|TRBJ1-1
TGTGCCAGCAGTTTATCCACTGAAGCTTTCTTT
CASSLSTEAFF
>TRBV4-3|NA|few|TRBJ2-3
TGCGCCAGCAGCCCTCGACAGATTAGCACAGATACGCAGTATTTT
CASSPRQISTDTQYF
>TRBV20-1|NA|many|TRBJ2-1
TGCAGTGCTAGAGATGTCAGAGCCTCTGCTAATGAGCAGTTCTTC
CSARDVRASANEQFF
>TRBV9|NA|NA|TRBJ1-5
TGTGCCAGCAGCTTTAGGAGGGACCCCTATAGCAATCAGCCCCAGCATTTT
CASSFRRDPYSNQPQHF
>TRBV6-5|NA|many|TRBJ1-3
TGTGCCAGCAGCCCGACAGGCAACTCTGGAAACACCATATATTTT
CASSPTGNSGNTIYF
>TRBV29-1|TRBD2|NA|TRBJ2-1
TGCAGCGGTCTAGCGGGAGAAAGGAATGAGCAGTTCTTC
CSGLAGERNEQFF
>TRBV28|TRBD1|few|TRBJ1-2
TGTGCCAGCAGGACAGGGGGCGGCGGCTACACCTTC
CASRTGGGGYTF
>TRBV7-3|NA|NA|TRBJ2-6
TGTGCCAGCAGCTTAAATACCGGGGCCAACGTCCTGACTTTC
CASSLNTGANVLTF
>TRBV29-1|TRBD1|few|TRBJ1-1
TGCAGCGTTGGAGACAACAGGGGGAACACTGAAGCTTTCTTT
CSVGDNRGNTEAFF
>TRBV6-4|NA|medium-sized|TRBJ2-6
TGTGCCAGCAGTGACTCCCGGTCTGGGGCCAACGTCCTGACTTTC
CASSDSRSGANVLTF
>TRBV6-2/TRBV6-3|NA|few|TRBJ1-3
TGTGCCAGCATCAAAGGGGCGGGAAGCTCTGGAAACACCATATATTTT
CASIKGAGSSGNTIYF
>TRBV9|TRBD1|few|TRBJ1-1
TGTGCCAGCAGGGGACAGGGGGCTGAGACTGAAGCTTTCTTT
CASRGQGAETEAFF
>TRBV15|TRBD2|many|TRBJ2-7
TGTGCCACCAGCAGACTAGCGGGGGCCAACGAGCAGTACTTC
CATSRLAGANEQYF
>TRBV9|TRBD2|NA|TRBJ2-3
TGTGCCAGCAGCCGCGGGGGGTTAAGCACAGATACGCAGTATTTT
CASSRGGLSTDTQYF
>TRBV19|TRBD1|NA|TRBJ2-7
TGTGCCAGTAGAACCGGGACAGGTTACGACGAGCAGTACTTC
CASRTGTGYDEQYF
>TRBV6-5|TRBD1|many|TRBJ2-7
TGTGCCAGCAGTTACGCGACAGGGCCGACCTACGAGCAGTACTTC
CASSYATGPTYEQYF
>TRBV3-1|NA|many|TRBJ2-7
TGTGCCAGCAGTCGGTACTCCTACGAGCAGTACTTC
CASSRYSYEQYF
>TRBV6-2/TRBV6-3|NA|many|TRBJ2-7
TGTGCCAGCAGTTACTACCACGAGCAGTACTTC
CASSYYHEQYF
>TRBV7-9|NA|NA|TRBJ1-1
TGTGCCAGCAGCTTTTCGATCGGGCTAAACACTGAAGCTTTCTTT
CASSFSIGLNTEAFF
>TRBV6-6|NA|many|TRBJ2-7
TGTGCCAGCAGTTACCGAGTCATTTCAGGGAACGAGCAGTACTTC
CASSYRVISGNEQYF
>TRBV28|NA|many|TRBJ2-5
TGTGCCAGCAGGTCGGGTCGCCAAGAGACCCAGTACTTC
CASRSGRQETQYF
>TRBV4-1|TRBD2|many|TRBJ2-3
TGCGCCAGCAGCCAAGCGCCTGGACTAGCTACGGGAGATACGCAGTATTTT
CASSQAPGLATGDTQYF
>TRBV10-3|TRBD1|many|TRBJ1-1
TGTGCCATCAGTGACACCGGGACAGGTTCGAACACTGAAGCTTTCTTT
CAISDTGTGSNTEAFF
>TRBV29-1|NA|NA|TRBJ1-1
TGCACCCCAGGGGTTGCAGGCACTGAAGCTTTCTTT
CTPGVAGTEAFF
>TRBV15|TRBD1|many|TRBJ1-4
TGTGCCACCAGCATCAGGGGGGAAGCTAATGAAAAACTGTTTTTT
CATSIRGEANEKLFF
>TRBV5-4|NA|many|TRBJ1-4
TGTGCCAGCAGCTCCGGCGGGCTCTTTGCAACTAATGAAAAACTGTTTTTT
CASSSGGLFATNEKLFF
>TRBV7-2|NA|few|TRBJ2-1
TGTGCCAGCAGCTTAATGGCAGCCGGGAGCAATGAGCAGTTCTTC
CASSLMAAGSNEQFF
>TRBV2|NA|NA|TRBJ1-2
TGTGCCAGCAGGGGTGGTGGCTACACCTTC
CASRGGGYTF
>TRBV12-5|NA|many|TRBJ2-1
TGTGCTAGTGGTTTGGGGACTGTCCCCTACAATGAGCAGTTCTTC
CASGLGTVPYNEQFF
>TRBV6-5|NA|NA|TRBJ1-2
TGTGCCAGCAGCTGGTTGCAACGGGGGGGCCCCTATGGCTACACCTTC
CASSWLQRGGPYGYTF
>TRBV4-3|NA|NA|TRBJ1-3
TGCGCCAGCAGCCAAGATTTGGACCCACGTCCGGCCATATATTTT
CASSQDLDPRPAIYF
>TRBV7-9|TRBD1|many|TRBJ2-3
TGTGCCAGCAGCCAAAGACAGGGACCGACAGATACGCAGTATTTT
CASSQRQGPTDTQYF
>TRBV24-1|NA|many|TRBJ2-3
TGTGCCACCAGTGATGCGACTACCCAGACAGATACGCAGTATTTT
CATSDATTQTDTQYF
>TRBV5-5|TRBD1|few|TRBJ1-2
TGTGCCAGCAGCTCCTTACCGACAGGGGGGGAGTATGGCTACACCTTC
CASSSLPTGGEYGYTF